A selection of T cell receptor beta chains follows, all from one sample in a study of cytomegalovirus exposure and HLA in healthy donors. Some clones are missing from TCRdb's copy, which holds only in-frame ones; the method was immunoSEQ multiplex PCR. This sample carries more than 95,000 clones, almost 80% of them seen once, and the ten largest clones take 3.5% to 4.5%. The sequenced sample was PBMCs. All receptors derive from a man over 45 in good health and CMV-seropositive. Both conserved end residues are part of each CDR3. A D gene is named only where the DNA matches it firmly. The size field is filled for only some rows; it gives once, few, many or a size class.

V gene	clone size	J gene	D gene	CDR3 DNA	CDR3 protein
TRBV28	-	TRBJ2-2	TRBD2	TGTGCCAGCAGTGACAGCGGGAGTTATACCGGGGAGCTGTTTTTT	CASSDSGSYTGELFF
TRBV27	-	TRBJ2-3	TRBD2	TGTGCCAGCAGTTTGCGGACTAGCGGGAGAGTTCGAGGTACGCAGTATTTT	CASSLRTSGRVRGTQYF
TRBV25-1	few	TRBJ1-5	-	TGTGCCAGCAGTGGAAACACAAACCATAGCAATCAGCCCCAGCATTTT	CASSGNTNHSNQPQHF
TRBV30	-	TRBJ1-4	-	TGTGCCTGGGACGACAGGAACGGGGAAAAACTGTTTTTT	CAWDDRNGEKLFF
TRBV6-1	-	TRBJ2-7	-	TGTGCCAGCAGGGGAACAGGGTCCTACGAGCAGTACTTC	CASRGTGSYEQYF
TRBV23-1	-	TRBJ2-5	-	TGCGCCAGCAGCCCAGGGACTCAATTGTACCAAGAGACCCAGTACTTC	CASSPGTQLYQETQYF
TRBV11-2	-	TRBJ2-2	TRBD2	TGTGCCAGCAGCTTAGTTAGCGGGAGTTTCGGCACCGGGGAGCTGTTTTTT	CASSLVSGSFGTGELFF
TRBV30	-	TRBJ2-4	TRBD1	TGTGCCTGGAATACTCCGGGACAGGGGATACAAAACATTCAGTACTTC	CAWNTPGQGIQNIQYF
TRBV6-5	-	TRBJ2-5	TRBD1	TGTGCCAGCAGTTACTCAGGACAGGAAGAGACCCAGTACTTC	CASSYSGQEETQYF
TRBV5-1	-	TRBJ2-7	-	TGCGCCAGCAGCTTGGGGGACTTATCTTACGAGCAGTACTTC	CASSLGDLSYEQYF
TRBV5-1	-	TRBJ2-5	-	TGCGCCAGCAGCTTTGTAGCGGGTAGGGGGGAGACCCAGTACTTC	CASSFVAGRGETQYF
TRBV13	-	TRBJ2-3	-	TGTGCCAGCAGCCTATACCTCCGGGACTTCAACTTCACAGATACGCAGTATTTT	CASSLYLRDFNFTDTQYF
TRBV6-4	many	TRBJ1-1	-	TGTGCCAGCCAGCGGGAGGGGGGATTCATGAACACTGAAGCTTTCTTT	CASQREGGFMNTEAFF
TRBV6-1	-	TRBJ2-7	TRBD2	TGTGCCAGCAGTGCCTCGACTAGCGGGAGTGGCTCCGAGCAGTACTTC	CASSASTSGSGSEQYF
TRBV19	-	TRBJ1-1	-	TGTGCCAGTAGTACCCGGGGTTCCTTGAACACTGAAGCTTTCTTT	CASSTRGSLNTEAFF
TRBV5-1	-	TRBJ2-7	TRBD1	TGCGCCAGCAGCTCGGACAGGGCGGTAGAGCAGTACTTC	CASSSDRAVEQYF
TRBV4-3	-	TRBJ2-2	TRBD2	TGCGCCAGCAGCCACCAAATAGCGGGAGTTACCGGGGAGCTGTTTTTT	CASSHQIAGVTGELFF
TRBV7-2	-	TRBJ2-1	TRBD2	TGTGCCAGCAAGGTTATTTTCGGGGGGAGAGGTGAGCAGTTCTTC	CASKVIFGGRGEQFF
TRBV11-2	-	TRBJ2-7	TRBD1	TGTGCCAGCACTCGCCGTTTGTGGGACAGTGCCTACGAGCAGTACTTC	CASTRRLWDSAYEQYF
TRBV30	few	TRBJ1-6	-	TGTGCCTGGAGTGGAGGTGCCTATAATTCACCCCTCCACTTT	CAWSGGAYNSPLHF
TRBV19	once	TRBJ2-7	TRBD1	TGTGCCAGTAGTACCTACGGGACGCAGGGGGCGGGTGAGCAGTACTTC	CASSTYGTQGAGEQYF
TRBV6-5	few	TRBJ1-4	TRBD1	TGTGCCAGCAGTCCCAACACCGGGACAGGTGAAAAACTGTTTTTT	CASSPNTGTGEKLFF
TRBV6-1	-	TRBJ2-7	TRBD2	TGTGCCAGTCGGGGGACTAGCTCTGGCGAGCAGTACTTC	CASRGTSSGEQYF
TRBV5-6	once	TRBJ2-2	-	TGTGCCAGCAGCTTCGCTAGGGGGACGAACACCGGGGAGCTGTTTTTT	CASSFARGTNTGELFF
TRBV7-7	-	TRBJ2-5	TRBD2	TGTGCCAGCAGCCCTGGACTAGCGGGAGGAGAGACCCAGTACTTC	CASSPGLAGGETQYF
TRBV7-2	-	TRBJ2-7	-	TGTGCCAGCAGCTTAGTATACGGGGGGCGGGACGAGCAGTACTTC	CASSLVYGGRDEQYF
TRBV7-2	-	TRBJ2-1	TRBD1	TGTGCCAGCAGCTCGACAGGGGTAAAAAATGAGCAGTTCTTC	CASSSTGVKNEQFF
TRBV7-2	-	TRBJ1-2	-	TGTGCCAGCAGCTTAAACAGGGTTATCGGCTATGGCTACACCTTC	CASSLNRVIGYGYTF
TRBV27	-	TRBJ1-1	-	TGTGCCAGCAGACCGGAGGCTATGAACACTGAAGCTTTCTTT	CASRPEAMNTEAFF
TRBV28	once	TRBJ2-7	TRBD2	TGTGCCAGCAGTTTGGAAGCGGGAGTCTACGAGCAGTACTTC	CASSLEAGVYEQYF
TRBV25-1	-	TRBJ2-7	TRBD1	TGTGCCAGCAGTGCTGGACAGGGCTACGAGCAGTACTTC	CASSAGQGYEQYF
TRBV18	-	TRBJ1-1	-	TGTGCCAGCTCACCACCGAGCTTAAACACTGAAGCTTTCTTT	CASSPPSLNTEAFF
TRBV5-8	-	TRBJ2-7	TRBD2	TGTGCCAGCAGCTTGGTTAGCGGGGAAAACTACGAGCAGTACTTC	CASSLVSGENYEQYF
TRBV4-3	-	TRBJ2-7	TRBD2	TGCGCCAGCAGTCTCACGCGGGAGTACGAGCAGTACTTC	CASSLTREYEQYF
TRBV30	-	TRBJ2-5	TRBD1	TGTGCCTGGAGTCCCGGGACAGGCGGTTACGAGACCCAGTACTTC	CAWSPGTGGYETQYF